This T cell receptor (beta chain) was recovered during a study of CD8 T cells in ankylosing spondylitis (dated by TCRdb to 2017 to 2019). For context, the study as a whole: The study set out to find disease-linked TCR variants by profiling T cell receptor beta repertoires in ankylosing spondylitis patients and healthy donors. The full study cohort was made up of 25 to 30 ankylosing spondylitis patients and around 100 healthy donors. Peripheral blood samples were taken, and synovial fluid was additionally collected from ankylosing spondylitis patients.

CDR1 and CDR2 were assigned from the germline V gene (reference sequence) as SEHNR and FQNEAQ. The V and J ends are trimmed by 3 bases and 14 bases, leaving 15 bases between them. Inclusive of the bounding cysteine and phenylalanine, the CDR3 is 12 residues long. The kept DNA is CDR3 alone, 36 bases in frame from the first base. Sequencing relied on an Illumina HiSeq 2500. TCR beta libraries were prepared by quantitative 5'-RACE with molecular barcodes. The authors' analysis ran thus. To identify disease-linked TCR variants, a new computational method was used, one built on a probabilistic model of VDJ rearrangement. TCRdb trimmed the raw reads at Q25, called clones with MiXCR and kept productive beta chains. When rows share a CDR3 protein, they turn into one entry using the most common DNA and genes. These V and J calls are TCRdb output, not the study's own analysis. This sample lists about 500,000 distinct CDR3 sequences; more than 9.5% were detected once. The ten largest clones capture approximately 7% of the sample.

The table lists this clonotype with many counts. What antigen it recognizes has not been identified. No base quality values were provided; no much bigger clone lies one nucleotide off. On the study overall, not on this receptor specifically: The disease-linked clones were reported as significantly enriched in matched synovial fluid samples from ankylosing spondylitis patients. The disease-linked clones showed a CD8+ phenotype and occurred at relatively low frequencies in peripheral blood. Some motif variants were previously reported in synovial fluid and blood of reactive arthritis patients, suggesting common disease-initiation mechanisms. A TCR beta motif made up of several highly homologous amino acid variants appeared to be characteristic of blood from ankylosing spondylitis patients.

This receptor was identified in a male donor with ankylosing spondylitis. Sequencing used blood, either unsorted or a sorted T cell fraction (not recorded which). The chain employs TRBV7-9 and TRBJ2-3; 6 matching bases give a weak D call of TRBD2. The nucleotide sequence reads TGTGCCAGCAGCTTTGGAGGGGAGTTCTCGTATTTT. It is translated as CASSFGGEFSYF.